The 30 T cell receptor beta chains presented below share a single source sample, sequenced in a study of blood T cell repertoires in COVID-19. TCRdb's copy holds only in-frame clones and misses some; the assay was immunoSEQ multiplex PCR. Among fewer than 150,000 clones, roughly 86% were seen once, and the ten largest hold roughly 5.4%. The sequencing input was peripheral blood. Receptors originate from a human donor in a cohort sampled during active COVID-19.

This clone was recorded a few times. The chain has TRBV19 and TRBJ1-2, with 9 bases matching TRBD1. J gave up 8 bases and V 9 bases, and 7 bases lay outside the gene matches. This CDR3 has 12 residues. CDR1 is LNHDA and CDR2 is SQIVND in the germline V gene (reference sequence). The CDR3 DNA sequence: TGTGCCAGGGCGGGACAGGGTAGCGGCTACACCTTC. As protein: CARAGQGSGYTF.

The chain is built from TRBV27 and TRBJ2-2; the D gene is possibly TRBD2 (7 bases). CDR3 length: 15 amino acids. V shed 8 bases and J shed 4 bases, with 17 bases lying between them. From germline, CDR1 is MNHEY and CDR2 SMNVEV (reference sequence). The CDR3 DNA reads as TGTGCCAGCCCTTCGCGGGGGCGCGGCACCGGGGAGCTGTTTTTT. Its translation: CASPSRGRGTGELFF.

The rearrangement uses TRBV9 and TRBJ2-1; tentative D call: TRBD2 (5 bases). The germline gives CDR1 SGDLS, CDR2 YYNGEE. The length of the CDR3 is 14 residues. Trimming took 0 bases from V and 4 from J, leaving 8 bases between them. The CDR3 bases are TGTGCCAGCAGCGTAGACACGGGGTACAATGAGCAGTTCTTC. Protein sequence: CASSVDTGYNEQFF.

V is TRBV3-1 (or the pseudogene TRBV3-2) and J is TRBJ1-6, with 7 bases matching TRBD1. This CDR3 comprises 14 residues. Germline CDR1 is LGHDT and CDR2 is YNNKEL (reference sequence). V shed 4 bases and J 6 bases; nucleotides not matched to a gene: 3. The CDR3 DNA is TGTGCCAGCAGCCTCCGACAGGGTAATTCACCCCTCCACTTT. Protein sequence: CASSLRQGNSPLHF.

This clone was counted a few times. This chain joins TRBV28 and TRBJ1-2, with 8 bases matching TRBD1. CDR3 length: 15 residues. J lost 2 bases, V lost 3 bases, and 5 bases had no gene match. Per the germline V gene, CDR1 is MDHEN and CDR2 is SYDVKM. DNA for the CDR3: TGTGCCAGCAGTTTTAGTTGGACAGGGAACTATGGCTACACCTTC. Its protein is CASSFSWTGNYGYTF.

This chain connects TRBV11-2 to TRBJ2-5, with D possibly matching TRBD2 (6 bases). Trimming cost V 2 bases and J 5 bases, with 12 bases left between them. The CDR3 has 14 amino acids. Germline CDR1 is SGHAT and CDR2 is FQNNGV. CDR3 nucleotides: TGTGCCAGCAGCTTATTTTGGGGGGAGGAGACCCAGTACTTC. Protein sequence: CASSLFWGEETQYF.

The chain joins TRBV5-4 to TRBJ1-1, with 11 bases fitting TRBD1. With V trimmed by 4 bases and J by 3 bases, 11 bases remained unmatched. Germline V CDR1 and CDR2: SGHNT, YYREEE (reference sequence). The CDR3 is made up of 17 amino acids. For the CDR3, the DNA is TGTGCCAGCAGCCTTGGACAGGGGGCCCTTGTCTACACTGAAGCTTTCTTT. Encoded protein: CASSLGQGALVYTEAFF.

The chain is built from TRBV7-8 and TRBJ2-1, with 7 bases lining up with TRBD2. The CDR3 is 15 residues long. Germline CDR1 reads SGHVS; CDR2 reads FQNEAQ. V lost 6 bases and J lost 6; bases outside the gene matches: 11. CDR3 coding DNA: TGTGCCAGCAGACCCGGGACTACGGGCGGCAATGAGCAGTTCTTC. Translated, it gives CASRPGTTGGNEQFF.

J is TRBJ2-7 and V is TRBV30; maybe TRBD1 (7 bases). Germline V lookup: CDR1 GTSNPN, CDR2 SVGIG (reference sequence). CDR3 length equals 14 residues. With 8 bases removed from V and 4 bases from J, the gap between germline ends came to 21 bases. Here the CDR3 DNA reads TGTGCCCGATCCGGGCCAGGGGGGATGTACGAGCAGTACTTC. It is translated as CARSGPGGMYEQYF.

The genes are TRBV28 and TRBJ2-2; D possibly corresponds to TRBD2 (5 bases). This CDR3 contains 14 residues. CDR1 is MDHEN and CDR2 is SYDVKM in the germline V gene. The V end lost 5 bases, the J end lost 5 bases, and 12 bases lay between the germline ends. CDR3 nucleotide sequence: TGTGCCAGCAGTCTCGGGATTACGACCGGGGAGCTGTTTTTT. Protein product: CASSLGITTGELFF.

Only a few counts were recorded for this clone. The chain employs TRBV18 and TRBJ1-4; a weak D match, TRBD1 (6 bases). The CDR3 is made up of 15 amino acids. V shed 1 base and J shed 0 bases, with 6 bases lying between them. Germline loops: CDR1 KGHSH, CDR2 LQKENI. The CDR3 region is CASSPQGATNEKLFF. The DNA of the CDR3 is TGTGCCAGCTCACCACAGGGGGCAACTAATGAAAAACTGTTTTTT.

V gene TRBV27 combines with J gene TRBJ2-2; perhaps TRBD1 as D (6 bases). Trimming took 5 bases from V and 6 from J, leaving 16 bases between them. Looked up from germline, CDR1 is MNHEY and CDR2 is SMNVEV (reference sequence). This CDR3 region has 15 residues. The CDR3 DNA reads TGTGCCAGCAGTGGGCAGGGGTCTATTCCCGGGGAGCTGTTTTTT. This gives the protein CASSGQGSIPGELFF.

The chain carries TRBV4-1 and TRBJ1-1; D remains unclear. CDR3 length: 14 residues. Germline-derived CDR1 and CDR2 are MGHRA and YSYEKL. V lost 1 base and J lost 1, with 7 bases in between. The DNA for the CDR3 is TGCGCCAGCAGCCAAGTAGAGGGGAACACTGAAGCTTTCTTT. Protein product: CASSQVEGNTEAFF.

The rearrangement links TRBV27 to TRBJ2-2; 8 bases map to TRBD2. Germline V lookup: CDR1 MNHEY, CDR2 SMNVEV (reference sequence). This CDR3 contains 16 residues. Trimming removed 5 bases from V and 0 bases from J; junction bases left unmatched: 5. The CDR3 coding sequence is TGTGCCAGCAGTCCGGGGGGGAGGACGAACACCGGGGAGCTGTTTTTT. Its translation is CASSPGGRTNTGELFF.

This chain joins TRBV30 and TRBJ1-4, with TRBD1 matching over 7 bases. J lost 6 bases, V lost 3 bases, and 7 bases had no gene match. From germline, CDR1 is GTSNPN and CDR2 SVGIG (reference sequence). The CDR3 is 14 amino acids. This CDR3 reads CAWRPGQLYEKLFF. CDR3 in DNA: TGTGCCTGGAGGCCGGGACAGCTTTATGAAAAACTGTTTTTT.

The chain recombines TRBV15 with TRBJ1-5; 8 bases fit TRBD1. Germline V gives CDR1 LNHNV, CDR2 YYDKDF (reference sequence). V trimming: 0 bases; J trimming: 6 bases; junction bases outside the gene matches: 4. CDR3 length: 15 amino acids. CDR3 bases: TGTGCCACCAGCAGAGACAGGGGGCTAGGTCAGCCCCAGCATTTT. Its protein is CATSRDRGLGQPQHF. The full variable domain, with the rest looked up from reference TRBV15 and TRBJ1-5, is DAMVIQNPRYQVTQFGKPVTLSCSQTLNHNVMYWYQQKSSQAPKLLFHYYDKDFNNEADTPDNFQSRRPNTSFCFLDIRSPGLGDTAMYLCATSRDRGLGQPQHFGDGTRLSIL.

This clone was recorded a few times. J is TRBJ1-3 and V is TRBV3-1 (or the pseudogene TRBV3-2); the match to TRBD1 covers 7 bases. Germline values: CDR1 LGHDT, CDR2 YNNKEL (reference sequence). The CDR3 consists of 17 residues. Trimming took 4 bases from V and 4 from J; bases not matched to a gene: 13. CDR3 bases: TGTGCCAGCAGCCCAACGACAGGGAGGTTTCAGGGAAACACCATATATTTT. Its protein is CASSPTTGRFQGNTIYF.

CDR3: CASSLTRSEQFF. DNA for the CDR3: TGCGCCAGCAGCCTAACTAGATCTGAGCAGTTCTTC. J is TRBJ2-1 and V is TRBV4-1, with D perhaps TRBD2 (5 bases). Germline V gives CDR1 MGHRA, CDR2 YSYEKL. The ends were cut back, 4 bases at V and 9 bases at J, with 10 bases in the middle. The CDR3 runs 12 residues.

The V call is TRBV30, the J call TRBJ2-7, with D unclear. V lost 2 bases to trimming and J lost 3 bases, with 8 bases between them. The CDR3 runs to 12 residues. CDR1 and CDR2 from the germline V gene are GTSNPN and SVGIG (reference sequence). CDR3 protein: CAWSSMVYEQYF. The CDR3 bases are TGTGCCTGGAGTTCTATGGTCTACGAGCAGTACTTC.

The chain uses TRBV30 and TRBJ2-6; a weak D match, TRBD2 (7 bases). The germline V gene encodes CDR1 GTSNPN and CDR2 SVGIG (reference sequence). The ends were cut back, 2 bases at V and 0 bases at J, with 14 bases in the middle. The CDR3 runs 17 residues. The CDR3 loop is CAWSIKGGSSGANVLTF. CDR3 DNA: TGTGCCTGGAGTATCAAGGGGGGGAGCTCTGGGGCCAACGTCCTGACTTTC.

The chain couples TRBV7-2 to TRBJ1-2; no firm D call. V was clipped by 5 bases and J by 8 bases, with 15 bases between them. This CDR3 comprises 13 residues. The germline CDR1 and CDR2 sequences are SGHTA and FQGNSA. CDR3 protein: CASSPPGPGGYTF. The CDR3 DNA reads TGTGCCAGCAGCCCCCCCGGACCGGGGGGCTACACCTTC.

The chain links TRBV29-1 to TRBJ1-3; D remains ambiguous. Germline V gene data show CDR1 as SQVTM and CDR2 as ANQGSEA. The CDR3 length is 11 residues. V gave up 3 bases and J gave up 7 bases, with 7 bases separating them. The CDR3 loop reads CSVERENTIYF. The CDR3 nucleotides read TGCAGCGTTGAGAGGGAGAACACCATATATTTT.

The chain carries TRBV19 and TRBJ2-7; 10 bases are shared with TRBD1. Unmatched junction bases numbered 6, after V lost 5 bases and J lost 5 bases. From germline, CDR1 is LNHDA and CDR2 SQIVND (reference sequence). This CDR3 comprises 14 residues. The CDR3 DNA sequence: TGTGCCAGTAGTCCCCCGGGACAGGGGAACGAGCAGTACTTC. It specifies CASSPPGQGNEQYF.

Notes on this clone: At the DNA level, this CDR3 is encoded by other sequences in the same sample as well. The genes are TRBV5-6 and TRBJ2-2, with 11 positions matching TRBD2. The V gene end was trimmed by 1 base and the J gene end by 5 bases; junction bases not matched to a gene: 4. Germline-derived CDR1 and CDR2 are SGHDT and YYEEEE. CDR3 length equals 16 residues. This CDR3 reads CASSLLLAGATGELFF. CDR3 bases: TGTGCCAGCAGCTTGCTACTAGCGGGGGCTACCGGGGAGCTGTTTTTT.

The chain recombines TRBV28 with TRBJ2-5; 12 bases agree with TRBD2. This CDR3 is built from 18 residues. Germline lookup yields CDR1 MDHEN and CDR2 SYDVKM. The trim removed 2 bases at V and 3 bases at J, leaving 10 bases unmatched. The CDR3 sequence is CASSLDAGLAGTKETQYF. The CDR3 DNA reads TGTGCCAGCAGTTTAGACGCCGGACTAGCGGGGACTAAAGAGACCCAGTACTTC.

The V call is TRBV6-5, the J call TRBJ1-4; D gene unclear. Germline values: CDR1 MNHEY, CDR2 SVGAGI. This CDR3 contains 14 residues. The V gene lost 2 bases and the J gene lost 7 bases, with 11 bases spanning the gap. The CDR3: CASSYEPASEKLFF. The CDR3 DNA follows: TGTGCCAGCAGTTACGAGCCCGCCTCTGAAAAACTGTTTTTT.

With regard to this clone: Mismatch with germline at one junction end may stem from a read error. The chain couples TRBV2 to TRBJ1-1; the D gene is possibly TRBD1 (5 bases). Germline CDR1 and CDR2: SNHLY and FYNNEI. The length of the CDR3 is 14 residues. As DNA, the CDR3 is TGCCCCGGGCCCTTGCGGGGCGCGGACACTGAAGCTTTCTTT. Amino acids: CPGPLRGADTEAFF.

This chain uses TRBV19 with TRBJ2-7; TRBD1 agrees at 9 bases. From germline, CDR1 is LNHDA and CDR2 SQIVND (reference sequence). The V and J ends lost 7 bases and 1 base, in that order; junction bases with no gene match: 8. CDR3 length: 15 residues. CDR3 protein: CASTPGQGISYEQYF. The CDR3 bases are TGTGCCAGTACCCCGGGACAGGGTATTTCCTACGAGCAGTACTTC.

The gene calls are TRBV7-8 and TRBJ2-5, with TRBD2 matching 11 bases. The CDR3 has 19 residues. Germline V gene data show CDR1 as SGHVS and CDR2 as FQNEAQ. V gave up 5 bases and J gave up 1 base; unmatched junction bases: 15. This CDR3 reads CASSRTRRGTSGTQETQYF. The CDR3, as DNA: TGTGCCAGCAGCCGAACGCGACGCGGGACTAGCGGAACCCAAGAGACCCAGTACTTC.

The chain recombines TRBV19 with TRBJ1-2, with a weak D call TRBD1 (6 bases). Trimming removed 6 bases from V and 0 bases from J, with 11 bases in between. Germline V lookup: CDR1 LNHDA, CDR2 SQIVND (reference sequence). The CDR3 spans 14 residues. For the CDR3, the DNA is TGTGCCAGTAGAACCGACAGGACTAACTATGGCTACACCTTC. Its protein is CASRTDRTNYGYTF.